Sequencing of this TCR beta chain was carried out in a study of shared clonotypes between healthy human individuals (dated by TCRdb to about 2020). Study-level background: The cohort comprised a couple of women and a few men aged 18 to 49 years. Per donor, three plates each were used for CD4 naive and CD4 memory, two for CD8 naive, and one for CD8 memory. The study deeply sequenced blood TCR repertoires of about five healthy adults to estimate repertoire size and the extent of clonotype sharing between individuals. To increase sequencing depth and limit assay-specific biases, different laboratories used diverse techniques to prepare libraries and sequence TCR repertoires. Each donor's leukapheresis produced roughly between roughly 0.85 and 10 billion PBMCs. The paper as a whole reports these results and caveats: Sampling was restricted to blood, and TCR repertoires in tissues likely differ from the TCR repertoires found in blood. About 5% of naive CD4, 3% to 4% of naive CD8, about 2.1% of memory CD4, and 0.35% to 0.5% of memory CD8 clonotypes were shared across several donors. Pairwise subsampling indicated that sequencing depth was expected to affect the degree of clonotype sharing among donors. Naive subsets generally had larger estimated clonotype richness than memory subsets did. Rarefaction of sorted-subset datasets indicated incomplete sequencing despite the large sequencing depth. Because the study included a small number of donors, the genetic and exposure-history diversity represented was limited. Compared with non-shared clonotypes, the clonotypes found in all four sorted-subset donors had higher generation probabilities.

The donors were healthy, HIV-negative adults who had no recently reported acute infections or vaccinations. Only Caucasian adults living in Nashville, Tennessee, USA were represented among the donors. CD4+ T cells were enriched by magnetic negative selection; naive cells were then positively selected on CD45RA, and the negative fraction formed the memory subset. Blood was obtained by leukapheresis, after which PBMCs were separated by Ficoll-Histopaque density gradient centrifugation and cryopreserved in liquid nitrogen vapor phase. Analytical flow cytometry was used to check the purity and quantity of each magnetically sorted T cell population. Genomic DNA was isolated from every sorted fraction and measured by UV absorbance on a Nanodrop 2000c. Using the deep immunoSEQ assay, TCR CDR3 regions were amplified from genomic DNA by multiplex PCR. Extracted genomic DNA from each cell subset was distributed evenly across all wells of several immunoSEQ 96-well plates, and each plate was treated as a replicate. For sorted subsets, roughly 0.2 ug genomic DNA, equal to tens of thousands of T cell genomes, was loaded into each replicate PCR. The purified libraries were quantified using a Qubit 3.0 fluorometer, sized with a Bioanalyzer 2100, and then quantified again using the KAPA Library Quantification kit. A separate single-read 150-cycle Illumina NextSeq 550 flow cell was used to sequence each immunoSEQ 96-well plate. Turning to the authors' computational methods: The immunoSEQ output contained only junctional sequences without quality scores, so filtering could not match that applied to full-length reads. Sequences were annotated with PyIR, a Python wrapper for IgBLAST v1.9, and V/J genes and CDR3 were assigned using IMGT germline references. Reads with weak V/J assignments (E-value above 1e-6), missing CDR3, stop codons, out-of-frame junctions, or ambiguous translated residues were removed. V3J clonotypes were defined by identical inferred V gene, J gene, and CDR3 amino acid sequence. The percentage overlap between two repertoires was calculated by dividing the number of shared unique clonotypes by the size of the smaller repertoire. RTK rarefaction, the Chao1 estimator, and Recon v2.1 estimates of unobserved clonotypes were used to assess repertoire richness. OLGA was used to compute generation probabilities for all TCRbeta clonotypes that the gDNA method yielded from a handful of donors. TCRdb took this table from immuneACCESS and kept in-frame rearrangements with V and J called. Such tables lack part of the clones; where checked against another copy, unresolved V genes explain under half of the gap, and the rest is unexplained. D and trimming come from the DNA, and the V and J calls and clone size come from that table. Within this sample are some 2,500,000 clones, with 90% to 95% of them counted one time only. Jointly, the top ten make up around 0.4% of the sample.

Including the terminal cysteine and phenylalanine, the CDR3 comprises 13 residues. Only the CDR3 DNA is retained, 39 bases long and in frame from the first base. The junction carries 12 bases between V and J, which are trimmed by 2 bases and 7 bases respectively. CDR1 and CDR2 are read off the germline V gene as KGHSH and LQKENI. About this clone itself: Its binding antigen is unknown. No quality values exist for individual bases; no much larger clone is one base distant.

Specimen: naive CD4+ T cells from PBMCs. Reading the label with the study, this specimen's cell subset or site is: CD45RA+ positively selected. This receptor was identified in a man aged 18 to 35 in good health. Some clones in this sample may be carry-over from other donors' samples. The chain employs TRBV18 and TRBJ2-7; confidence is insufficient to name the D gene. The DNA is TGTGCCAGCTCACCAGGCACCCTATGGGAGCAGTACTTC. Translation gives CASSPGTLWEQYF.